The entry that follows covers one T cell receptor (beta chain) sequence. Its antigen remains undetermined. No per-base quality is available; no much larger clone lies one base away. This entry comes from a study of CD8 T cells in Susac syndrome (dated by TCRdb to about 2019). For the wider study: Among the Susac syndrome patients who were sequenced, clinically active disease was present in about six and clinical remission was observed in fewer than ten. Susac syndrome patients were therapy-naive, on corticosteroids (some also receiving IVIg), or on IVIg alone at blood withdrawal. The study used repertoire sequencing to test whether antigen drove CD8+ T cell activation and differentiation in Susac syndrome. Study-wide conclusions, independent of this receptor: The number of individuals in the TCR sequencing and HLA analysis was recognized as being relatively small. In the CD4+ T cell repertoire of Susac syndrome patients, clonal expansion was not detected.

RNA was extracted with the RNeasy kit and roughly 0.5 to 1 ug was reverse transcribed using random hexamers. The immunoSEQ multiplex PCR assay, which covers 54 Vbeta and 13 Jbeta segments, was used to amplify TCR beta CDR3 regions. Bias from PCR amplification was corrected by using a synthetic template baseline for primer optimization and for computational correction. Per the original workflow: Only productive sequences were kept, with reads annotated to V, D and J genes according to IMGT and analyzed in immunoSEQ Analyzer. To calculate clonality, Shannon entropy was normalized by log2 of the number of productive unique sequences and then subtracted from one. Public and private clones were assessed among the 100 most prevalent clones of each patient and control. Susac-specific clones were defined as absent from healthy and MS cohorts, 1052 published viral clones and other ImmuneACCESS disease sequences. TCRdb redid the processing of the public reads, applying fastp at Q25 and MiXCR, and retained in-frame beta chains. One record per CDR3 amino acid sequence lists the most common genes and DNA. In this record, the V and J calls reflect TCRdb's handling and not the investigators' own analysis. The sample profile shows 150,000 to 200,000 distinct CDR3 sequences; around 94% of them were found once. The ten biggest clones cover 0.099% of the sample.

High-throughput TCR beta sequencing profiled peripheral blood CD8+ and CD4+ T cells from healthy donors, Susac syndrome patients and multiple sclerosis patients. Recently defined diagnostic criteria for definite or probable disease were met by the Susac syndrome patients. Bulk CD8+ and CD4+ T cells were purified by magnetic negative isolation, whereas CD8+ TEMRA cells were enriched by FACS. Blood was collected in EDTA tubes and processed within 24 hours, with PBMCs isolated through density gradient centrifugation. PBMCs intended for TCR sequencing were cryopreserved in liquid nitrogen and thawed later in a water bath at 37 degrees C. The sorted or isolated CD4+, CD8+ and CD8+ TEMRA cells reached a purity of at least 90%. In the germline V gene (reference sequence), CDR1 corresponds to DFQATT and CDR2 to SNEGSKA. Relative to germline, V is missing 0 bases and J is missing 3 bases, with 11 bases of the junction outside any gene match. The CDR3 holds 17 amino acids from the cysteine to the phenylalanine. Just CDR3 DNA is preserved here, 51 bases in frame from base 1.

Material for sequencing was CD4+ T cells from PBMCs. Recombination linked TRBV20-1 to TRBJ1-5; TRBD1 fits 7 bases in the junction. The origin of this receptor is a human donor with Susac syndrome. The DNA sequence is TGCAGTGCTAGAGACCCGGGACAGATCTTTTTCAATCAGCCCCAGCATTTT. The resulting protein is CSARDPGQIFFNQPQHF.